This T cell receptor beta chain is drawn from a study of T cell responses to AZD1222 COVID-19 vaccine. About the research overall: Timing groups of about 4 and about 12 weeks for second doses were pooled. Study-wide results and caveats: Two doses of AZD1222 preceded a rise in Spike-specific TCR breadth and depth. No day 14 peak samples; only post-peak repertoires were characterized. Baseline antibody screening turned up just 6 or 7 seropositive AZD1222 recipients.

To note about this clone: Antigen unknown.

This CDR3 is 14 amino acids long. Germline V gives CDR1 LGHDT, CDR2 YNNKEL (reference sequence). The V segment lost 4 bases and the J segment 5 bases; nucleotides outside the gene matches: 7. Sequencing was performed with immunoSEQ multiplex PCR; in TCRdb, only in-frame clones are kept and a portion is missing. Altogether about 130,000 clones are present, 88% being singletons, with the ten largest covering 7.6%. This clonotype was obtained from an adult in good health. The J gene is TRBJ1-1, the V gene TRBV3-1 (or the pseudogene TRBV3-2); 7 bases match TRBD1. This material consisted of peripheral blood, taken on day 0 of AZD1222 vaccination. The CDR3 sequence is CASSLQGGRTEAFF. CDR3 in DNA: TGTGCCAGCAGCCTGCAAGGGGGCAGGACTGAAGCTTTCTTT.